This TCR beta chain is drawn from a study of blood T cell repertoires in COVID-19. Cohort allocation depended upon clinical history that participants reported. Original data processing: How many nucleated cells were present was estimated from reference gene primer amplification. Clones were sequenced by immunoSEQ multiplex PCR, and TCRdb holds only the in-frame ones, with some missing. The V and J calls and clone size were taken over from that table, and D and trimming were inferred from the DNA. There are about 270,000 clones in the sample; around 91% occur only once, and 2.4% lies in the top ten. The CDR3 totals 16 residues.

This receptor was taken from a woman younger than 35 who had recovered from COVID-19. This rearrangement joins TRBV21-1 to TRBJ1-1; no DNA check was done on the table's D call, TRBD1. TRBV21-1 is shown as a pseudogene. Sequencing input: PBMCs or T cells enriched from blood (not recorded which). The CDR3 sequence: CASSHGLNRGRGEAFF. CDR3 nucleotide sequence: TGTGCCAGCAGCCATGGGCTCAACAGGGGCAGGGGTGAAGCTTTCTTT.